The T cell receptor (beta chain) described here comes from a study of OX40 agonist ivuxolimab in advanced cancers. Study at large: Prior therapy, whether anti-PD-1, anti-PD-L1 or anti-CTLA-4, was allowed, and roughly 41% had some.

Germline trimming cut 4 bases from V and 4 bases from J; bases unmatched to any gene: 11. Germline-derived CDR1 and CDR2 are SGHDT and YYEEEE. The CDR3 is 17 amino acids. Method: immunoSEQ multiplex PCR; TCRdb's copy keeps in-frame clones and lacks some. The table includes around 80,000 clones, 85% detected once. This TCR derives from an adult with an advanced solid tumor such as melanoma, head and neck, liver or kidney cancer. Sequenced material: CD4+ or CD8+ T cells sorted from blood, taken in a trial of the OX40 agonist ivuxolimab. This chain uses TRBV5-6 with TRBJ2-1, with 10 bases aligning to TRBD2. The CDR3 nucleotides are TGTGCCAGCAGCCCACCCGCAGCGGGGGGGCTGTACAATGAGCAGTTCTTC. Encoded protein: CASSPPAAGGLYNEQFF.